A selection of T cell receptor beta chains follows, all from one sample in a study of CD8 T cells in Susac syndrome. MiXCR was run by TCRdb on the immunoSEQ multiplex PCR reads, yielding one entry per CDR3 protein. The sample records about 190,000 distinct CDR3 sequences, about 95% being singletons. Sequenced: CD8+ T cells from PBMCs. Receptors were obtained from a human donor with Susac syndrome. CDR3s include the opening cysteine and the closing phenylalanine or tryptophan. D genes are given only for firm matches. A row's size may be missing; if present it is once, few, many or a size class.

>TRBJ2-1|TRBV5-1|few|TRBD2
CASSLELAGYNEQFF
TGCGCCAGCAGCTTGGAGCTAGCGGGTTACAATGAGCAGTTCTTC
>TRBJ1-2|TRBV9|-|-
CASSVSGNYGYTF
TGTGCCAGCAGCGTATCAGGGAACTATGGCTACACCTTC
>TRBJ2-2|TRBV27|-|TRBD2
CASSLWAGVDTGELFF
TGTGCCAGCAGTTTATGGGCGGGAGTTGACACCGGGGAGCTGTTTTTT
>TRBJ2-1|TRBV27|-|TRBD2
CASSLSGRGNEQFF
TGTGCCAGCAGTTTATCGGGGAGGGGAAATGAGCAGTTCTTC
>TRBJ1-1|TRBV3-1|few|-
CASSQWNTEAFF
TGTGCCAGCAGCCAATGGAACACTGAAGCTTTCTTT
>TRBJ1-5|TRBV7-9|-|-
CASSLGRQPQHF
TGTGCCAGCAGCCTTGGACGGCAGCCCCAGCATTTT
>TRBJ2-3|TRBV11-2|-|TRBD2
CASSLSGGAGDTQYF
TGTGCCAGCAGCCTAAGCGGGGGGGCCGGGGATACGCAGTATTTT
>TRBJ2-7|TRBV9|-|TRBD2
CASSVELAGANEQYF
TGTGCCAGCAGCGTAGAGCTAGCGGGAGCAAACGAGCAGTACTTC
>TRBJ2-1|TRBV20-1|-|TRBD1
CSARTGTGWSEQFF
TGCAGTGCTAGAACCGGGACAGGTTGGAGTGAGCAGTTCTTC
>TRBJ1-5|TRBV6-5|-|TRBD1
CASSYDRGEQPQHF
TGTGCCAGCAGTTACGACAGGGGAGAACAGCCCCAGCATTTT
>TRBJ2-5|TRBV20-1|-|-
CSASKIGQGKETQYF
TGCAGTGCTAGTAAGATCGGTCAGGGGAAAGAGACCCAGTACTTC
>TRBJ1-5|TRBV29-1|-|-
CSVAGSDNQPQHF
TGCAGCGTTGCCGGGTCCGACAATCAGCCCCAGCATTTT
>TRBJ2-2|TRBV2|few|-
CASSEENTGELFF
TGTGCCAGCAGTGAGGAGAACACCGGGGAGCTGTTTTTT
>TRBJ2-1|TRBV6-1|-|TRBD1
CASSRLRGQGHYNEQFF
TGTGCCAGCAGTCGCCTTAGGGGACAGGGTCACTACAATGAGCAGTTCTTC
>TRBJ1-2|TRBV24-1|-|-
CATSDVTGNGYTF
TGTGCCACCAGTGATGTAACAGGGAATGGCTACACCTTC
>TRBJ2-1|TRBV20-1|-|TRBD2
CSARGNRGVDEQFF
TGCAGTGCTAGAGGTAACCGGGGGGTCGATGAGCAGTTCTTC
>TRBJ2-6|TRBV12-3/TRBV12-4|once|TRBD1
CASSSRRGTGVSGANVLTF
TGTGCCAGCAGTTCTCGTCGTGGGACAGGGGTCTCTGGGGCCAACGTCCTGACTTTC
>TRBJ2-2|TRBV29-1|-|-
CSVAGQNTGELFF
TGCAGCGTTGCGGGACAGAACACCGGGGAGCTGTTTTTT
>TRBJ2-3|TRBV5-4|-|TRBD2
CASSFQAIAGGRTDTQYF
TGTGCCAGCAGCTTCCAAGCCATAGCGGGGGGACGCACAGATACGCAGTATTTT
>TRBJ1-5|TRBV27|-|-
CASSLRGNQPQHF
TGTGCCAGCAGTTTGAGGGGCAATCAGCCCCAGCATTTT
>TRBJ2-2|TRBV24-1|-|-
CATSEMRGRSGELFF
TGTGCCACCAGTGAAATGAGGGGTCGTAGCGGGGAGCTGTTTTTT
>TRBJ2-7|TRBV12-3/TRBV12-4|-|-
CASSAQGSPYEQYF
TGTGCCAGCAGTGCCCAGGGGAGCCCCTACGAGCAGTACTTC
>TRBJ1-1|TRBV4-1|-|-
CASSTHGGFVAFF
TGCGCCAGCAGCACGCATGGGGGGTTTGTAGCTTTCTTT
>TRBJ1-6|TRBV30|once|-
CAWSVAREISPLHF
TGTGCCTGGAGTGTTGCGCGAGAAATTTCACCCCTCCACTTT
>TRBJ1-1|TRBV11-2|-|TRBD1
CASSPFPRQGQNTEAFF
TGTGCCAGCAGCCCCTTCCCTCGACAGGGCCAAAACACTGAAGCTTTCTTT
>TRBJ2-1|TRBV27|-|TRBD2
CASSLAGGIDEQFF
TGTGCCAGCAGTCTAGCGGGAGGGATCGATGAGCAGTTCTTC
>TRBJ2-6|TRBV28|-|-
CASSPHLAGANVLTF
TGTGCCAGCAGCCCTCACTTGGCTGGGGCCAACGTCCTGACTTTC
>TRBJ2-7|TRBV5-6|-|-
CASSLTDSSYEQYF
TGTGCCAGCAGCTTGACTGACAGCTCCTACGAGCAGTACTTC
>TRBJ1-2|TRBV7-9|-|-
CASSPDRRAYGYTF
TGTGCCAGCAGTCCAGACAGACGCGCCTATGGCTACACCTTC
>TRBJ1-2|TRBV5-1|once|TRBD1
CASSLSPGRTGERVNYGYTF
TGCGCCAGCAGCTTATCACCCGGTCGGACAGGGGAAAGGGTGAACTATGGCTACACCTTC
>TRBJ1-2|TRBV12-5|-|-
CASGLTPSNYGYTF
TGTGCTAGTGGATTGACACCGTCTAACTATGGCTACACCTTC
>TRBJ1-1|TRBV6-6|-|-
CASSGGSTEAFF
TGTGCCAGCAGTGGTGGGAGCACTGAAGCTTTCTTT
>TRBJ1-5|TRBV23-1|-|TRBD1
CASSPLRTGEDLSNQPQHF
TGCGCCAGCAGTCCGTTGCGGACAGGGGAAGATTTAAGCAATCAGCCCCAGCATTTT
>TRBJ2-7|TRBV5-1|-|-
CASSLGQLRYEQYF
TGCGCCAGCAGCTTAGGACAGCTAAGATACGAGCAGTACTTC
>TRBJ1-2|TRBV5-4|-|TRBD1
CASSPWTGNYGYTF
TGTGCCAGCAGCCCGTGGACAGGGAATTATGGCTACACCTTC
>TRBJ2-1|TRBV5-4|-|TRBD1
CASSPQGTVYNEQFF
TGTGCCAGCAGCCCGCAGGGGACAGTCTACAATGAGCAGTTCTTC